This T cell receptor (beta chain) is from a study of T cells of healthy individuals. This CDR3 has 14 residues. The V gene lost 6 bases and the J gene lost 0 bases, with 9 bases spanning the gap. Germline CDR1 reads MNHNS; CDR2 reads SASEGT. This clonotype has just a few counts. TCRdb reprocessed the 5' RACE reads with MiXCR, giving one entry per CDR3 protein. The table has about 63,000 distinct CDR3 sequences, 15% to 20% seen once; the top ten hold 4% to 5%. The receptor was isolated from a human donor in good health. This chain joins TRBV6-1 and TRBJ1-5; tentative D call: TRBD1 (5 bases). In nucleotides, the CDR3 is TGTGCCAGCAGAGGGACGGATAGCAATCAGCCCCAGCATTTT. This sequence encodes CASRGTDSNQPQHF.